The entry that follows covers one T cell receptor (beta chain) sequence. What it binds is not known. V gave up 5 bases and J gave up 6 bases, with 16 bases separating them. Germline-derived CDR1 and CDR2 are SGHTA and FQGNSA. This CDR3 is 14 amino acids long. This specimen belongs to a study of cytomegalovirus exposure and HLA in healthy donors. General study findings and limits: A later analysis associated some 18,000 TCR beta sequences with HLA alleles at a 0.05 false discovery rate.

With 60 Vbeta and 13 Jbeta primers, the PCR was carried out. Source study methods: In a later analysis, roughly 86 million unique TCR beta chains included roughly 11 million shared by two or more donors. The repertoire was sequenced with immunoSEQ multiplex PCR; TCRdb's copy has only in-frame clones and lacks some. The V and J calls and the clone size are those of that table, but D and trimming were determined from the DNA. Seen here are some 140,000 clones, around 85% observed once, and the top ten hold 8.8%. When sampled, the donors appeared nominally healthy, though they likely had unrecorded immune exposures.

This sequence originates from a woman in her forties or fifties in good health and CMV-seropositive. The J gene is TRBJ1-2, the V gene TRBV7-2; tentative D call: TRBD1 (6 bases). Sequences were obtained from PBMCs. This chain's CDR3 is CASSPRTGTHGYTF. As DNA, the CDR3 is TGTGCCAGCAGCCCGAGAACAGGGACCCATGGCTACACCTTC.